One sample yielded the 9 T cell receptor beta chains listed below, sequenced in a study of cytomegalovirus exposure and HLA in healthy donors. In the PCR, 60 Vbeta and 13 Jbeta primers were used. Data came from immunoSEQ multiplex PCR; TCRdb stores just in-frame clones and leaves some out. The sample contains approximately 69,000 clones, 74% of which appear only once. The sample consisted of PBMCs. The receptor source for this set is a woman between 25 and 40 years old in good health and CMV-seropositive.

This chain connects TRBV4-2 to TRBJ2-1, with a tentative D call TRBD2 (6 bases). The CDR3 has 11 amino acids. Trimming pared 1 base from V and 15 bases from J, leaving 10 bases between. The germline gives CDR1 LGHNA, CDR2 YNFKEQ. CDR3 in DNA: TGTGCCAGCAGCCAAGGAGGCGGGGCGTTCTTC. As protein: CASSQGGGAFF.

J is TRBJ2-3 and V is TRBV7-2; 9 nucleotides match TRBD1. CDR1 and CDR2 (germline): SGHTA, FQGNSA. The CDR3 has 14 residues. Losses at the gene ends were 5 bases for V and 12 bases for J; bases not matched to a gene: 12. The CDR3 nucleotides are TGTGCCAGCAGCCCCGGACAGGGGAAATACCCTCAGTATTTT. It encodes CASSPGQGKYPQYF.

The chain uses TRBV14 and TRBJ2-7; 7 bases fit TRBD2. Trimming at V came to 4 bases and at J to 0 bases, leaving 9 bases not matched to a gene. The CDR3 contains 16 residues. Germline V CDR1 and CDR2: SGHDN, FVKESK. The CDR3 region is CASSLEIGGGSYEQYF. CDR3 nucleotide sequence: TGTGCCAGCAGCCTAGAGATTGGGGGGGGCTCCTACGAGCAGTACTTC.

V usage is TRBV5-6 and J usage is TRBJ2-5, with D possibly matching TRBD2 (5 bases). Per the germline V gene, CDR1 is SGHDT and CDR2 is YYEEEE. There are 15 residues in the CDR3. With 0 bases removed from V and 0 bases from J, the gap between germline ends came to 9 bases. CDR3 in amino acids: CASSLGWEYQETQYF. CDR3 DNA sequence: TGTGCCAGCAGCTTGGGGTGGGAGTACCAAGAGACCCAGTACTTC.

The chain is built from TRBV11-2 and TRBJ2-3; the match to TRBD2 covers 10 bases. The CDR3 loop spans 14 amino acids. From germline, CDR1 is SGHAT and CDR2 FQNNGV. V lost 7 bases, J lost 6 bases, and 7 bases stayed unmatched. The CDR3 DNA follows: TGTGCCAGCAATAAGCGGGAGGGCCCGGATACGCAGTATTTT. Encoded protein: CASNKREGPDTQYF.

The V and J genes are TRBV30 and TRBJ2-7; 11 bases match TRBD2. V lost 0 bases, J lost 5 bases, and 6 bases stayed unmatched. The CDR3 is made up of 15 amino acids. CDR1 is GTSNPN, CDR2 SVGIG, per germline (reference sequence). This CDR3 reads CAWSVGSGRANEQYF. DNA for the CDR3: TGTGCCTGGAGTGTAGGTAGCGGGAGGGCCAACGAGCAGTACTTC.

J is TRBJ2-2 and V is TRBV29-1; 8 bases agree with TRBD2. The junction had 7 bases not matched to a gene; V was cut back by 4 bases and J by 3 bases. Germline CDR1 reads SQVTM; CDR2 reads ANQGSEA. This CDR3 is built from 15 residues. CDR3 amino acids: CSVAGLAPDTGELFF. In nucleotides, the CDR3 is TGCAGCGTTGCCGGACTAGCACCGGACACCGGGGAGCTGTTTTTT.

This clone was detected only once. CDR3 loop: CASSEVNGGSGIQYF. Written as DNA, the CDR3 is TGTGCCAGCAGTGAAGTGAACGGAGGATCGGGCATTCAGTACTTC. The chain is built from TRBV6-1 and TRBJ2-4; tentative D call: TRBD2 (5 bases). This CDR3 is built from 15 residues. Germline loops: CDR1 MNHNS, CDR2 SASEGT. V lost 1 base and J lost 9, with 16 bases in between.

V usage is TRBV5-1 and J usage is TRBJ2-7; D is unresolved. Trimming took 0 bases from V and 0 from J, leaving 7 bases between them. The CDR3 consists of 14 residues. Germline values: CDR1 SGHRS, CDR2 YFSETQ. The CDR3 loop reads CASSLGSSSYEQYF. The DNA for the CDR3 is TGCGCCAGCAGCTTGGGAAGTAGCTCCTACGAGCAGTACTTC.